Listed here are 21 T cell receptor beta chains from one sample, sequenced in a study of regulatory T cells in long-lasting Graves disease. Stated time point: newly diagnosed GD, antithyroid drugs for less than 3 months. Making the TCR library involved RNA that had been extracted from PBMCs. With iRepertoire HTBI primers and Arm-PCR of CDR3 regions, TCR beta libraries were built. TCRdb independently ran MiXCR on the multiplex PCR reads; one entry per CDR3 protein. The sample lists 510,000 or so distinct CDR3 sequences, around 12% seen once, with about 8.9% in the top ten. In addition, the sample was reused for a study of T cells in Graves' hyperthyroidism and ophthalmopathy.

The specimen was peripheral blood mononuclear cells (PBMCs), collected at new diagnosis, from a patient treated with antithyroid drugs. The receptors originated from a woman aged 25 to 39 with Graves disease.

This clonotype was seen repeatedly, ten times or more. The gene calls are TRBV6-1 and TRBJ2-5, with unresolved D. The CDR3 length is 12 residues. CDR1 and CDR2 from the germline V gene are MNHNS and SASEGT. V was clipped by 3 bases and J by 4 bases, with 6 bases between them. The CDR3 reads CASSDYRETQYF. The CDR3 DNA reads TGTGCCAGCAGTGACTATAGAGAGACCCAGTACTTC.

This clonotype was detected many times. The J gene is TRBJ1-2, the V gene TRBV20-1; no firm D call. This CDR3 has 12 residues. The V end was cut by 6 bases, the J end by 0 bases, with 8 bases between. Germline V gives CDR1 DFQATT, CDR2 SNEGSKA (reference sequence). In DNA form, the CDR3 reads TGCAGTGCCCAACCTTCTAACTATGGCTACACCTTC. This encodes CSAQPSNYGYTF.

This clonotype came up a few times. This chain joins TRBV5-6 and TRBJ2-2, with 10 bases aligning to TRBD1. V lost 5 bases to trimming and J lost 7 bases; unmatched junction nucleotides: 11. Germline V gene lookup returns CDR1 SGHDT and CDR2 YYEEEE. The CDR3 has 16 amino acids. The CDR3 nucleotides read TGTGCCAGCAGTTTCGACAGGGGGCGGGATGTCGGGGAGCTGTTTTTT. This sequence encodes CASSFDRGRDVGELFF. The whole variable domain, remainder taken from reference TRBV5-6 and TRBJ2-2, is DAGVTQSPTHLIKTRGQQVTLRCSPKSGHDTVSWYQQALGQGPQFIFQYYEEEERQRGNFPDRFSGHQFPNYSSELNVNALLLGDSALYLCASSFDRGRDVGELFFGEGSRLTVL.

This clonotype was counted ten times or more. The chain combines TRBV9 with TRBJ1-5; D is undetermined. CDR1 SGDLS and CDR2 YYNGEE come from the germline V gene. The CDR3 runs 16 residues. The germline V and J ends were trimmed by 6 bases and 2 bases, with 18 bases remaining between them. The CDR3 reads CASTNKPRRGNQPQHF. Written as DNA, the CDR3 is TGTGCCAGCACCAATAAACCCCGGCGGGGCAATCAGCCCCAGCATTTT.

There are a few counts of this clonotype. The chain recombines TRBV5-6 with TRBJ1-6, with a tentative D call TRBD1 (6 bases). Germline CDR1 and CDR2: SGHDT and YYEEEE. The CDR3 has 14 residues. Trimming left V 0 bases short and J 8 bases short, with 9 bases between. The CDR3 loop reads CASSLANRDSPLHF. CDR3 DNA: TGTGCCAGCAGCTTGGCAAACAGGGATTCACCCCTCCACTTT.

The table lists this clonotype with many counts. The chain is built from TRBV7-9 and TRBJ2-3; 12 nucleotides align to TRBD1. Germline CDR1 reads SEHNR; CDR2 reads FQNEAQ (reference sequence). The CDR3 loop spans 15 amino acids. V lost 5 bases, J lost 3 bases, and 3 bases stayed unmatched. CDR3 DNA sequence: TGTGCCAGCAGCCGGGGACAGGGGGCGACAGATACGCAGTATTTT. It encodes CASSRGQGATDTQYF.

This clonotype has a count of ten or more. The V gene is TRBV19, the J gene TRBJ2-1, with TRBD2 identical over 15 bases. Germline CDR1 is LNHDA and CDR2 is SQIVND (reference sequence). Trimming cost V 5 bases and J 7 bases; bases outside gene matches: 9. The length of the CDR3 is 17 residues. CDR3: CASSADGTSGRSNEQFF. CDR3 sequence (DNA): TGTGCCAGTAGTGCCGACGGGACTAGCGGGAGGAGTAATGAGCAGTTCTTC.

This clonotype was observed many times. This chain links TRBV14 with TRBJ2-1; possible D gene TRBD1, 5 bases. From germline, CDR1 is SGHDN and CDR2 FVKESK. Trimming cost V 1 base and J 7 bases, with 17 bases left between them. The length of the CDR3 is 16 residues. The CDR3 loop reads CASSQGHNFPGNEQFF. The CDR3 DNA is TGTGCCAGCAGCCAAGGACACAACTTTCCAGGGAATGAGCAGTTCTTC.

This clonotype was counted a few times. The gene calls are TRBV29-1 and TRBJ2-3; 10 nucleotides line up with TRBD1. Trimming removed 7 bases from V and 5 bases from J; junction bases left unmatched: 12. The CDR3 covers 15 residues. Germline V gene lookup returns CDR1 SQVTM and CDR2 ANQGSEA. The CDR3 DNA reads TGCAGCGCCAAAACGACAGGGGGCTTAGGAGATACGCAGTATTTT. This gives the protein CSAKTTGGLGDTQYF.

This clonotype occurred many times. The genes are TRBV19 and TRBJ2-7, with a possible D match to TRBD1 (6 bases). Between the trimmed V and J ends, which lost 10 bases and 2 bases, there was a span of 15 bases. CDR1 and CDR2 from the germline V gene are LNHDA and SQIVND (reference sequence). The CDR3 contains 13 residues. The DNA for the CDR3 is TGTGCCACAGCCGACCAGGGGACCTACGAGCAGTACTTC. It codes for CATADQGTYEQYF.

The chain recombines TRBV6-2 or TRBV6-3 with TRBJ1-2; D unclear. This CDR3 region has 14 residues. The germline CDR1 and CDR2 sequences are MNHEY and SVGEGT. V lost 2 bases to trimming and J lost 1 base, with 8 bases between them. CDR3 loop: CASSYPTFNYGYTF. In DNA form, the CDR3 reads TGTGCCAGCAGTTACCCGACCTTTAACTATGGCTACACCTTC.

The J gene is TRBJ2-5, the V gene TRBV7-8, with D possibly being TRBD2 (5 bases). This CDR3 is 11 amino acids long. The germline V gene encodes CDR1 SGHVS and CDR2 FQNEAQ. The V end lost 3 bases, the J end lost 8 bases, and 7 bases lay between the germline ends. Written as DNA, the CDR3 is TGTGCCAGCAGCTTCGGGGTAACCCAGTACTTC. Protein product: CASSFGVTQYF.

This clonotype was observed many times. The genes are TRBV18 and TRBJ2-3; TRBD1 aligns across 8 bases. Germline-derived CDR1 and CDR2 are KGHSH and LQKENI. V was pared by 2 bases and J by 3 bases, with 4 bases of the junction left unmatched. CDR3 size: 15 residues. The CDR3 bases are TGTGCCAGCTCACCAGACCGACAGGGGACAGATACGCAGTATTTT. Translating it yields CASSPDRQGTDTQYF. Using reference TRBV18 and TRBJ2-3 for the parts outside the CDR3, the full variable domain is NAGVMQNPRHLVRRRGQEARLRCSPMKGHSHVYWYRQLPEEGLKFMVYLQKENIIDESGMPKERFSAEFPKEGPSILRIQQVVRGDSAAYFCASSPDRQGTDTQYFGPGTRLTVL.

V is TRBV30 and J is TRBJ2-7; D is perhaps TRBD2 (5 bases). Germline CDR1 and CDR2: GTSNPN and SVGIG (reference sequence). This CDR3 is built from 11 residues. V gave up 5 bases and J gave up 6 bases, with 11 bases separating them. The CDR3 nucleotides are TGTGCCTGGGGGCGGGTGGGCGAGCAGTACTTC. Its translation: CAWGRVGEQYF.

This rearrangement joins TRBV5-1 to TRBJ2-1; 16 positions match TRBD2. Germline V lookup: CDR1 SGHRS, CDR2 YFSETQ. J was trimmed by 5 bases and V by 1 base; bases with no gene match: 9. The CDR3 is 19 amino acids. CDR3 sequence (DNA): TGCGCCAGCAGCTTGCTGGGACTAGCGGGAGGGGTTCGGAACAATGAGCAGTTCTTC. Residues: CASSLLGLAGGVRNNEQFF.

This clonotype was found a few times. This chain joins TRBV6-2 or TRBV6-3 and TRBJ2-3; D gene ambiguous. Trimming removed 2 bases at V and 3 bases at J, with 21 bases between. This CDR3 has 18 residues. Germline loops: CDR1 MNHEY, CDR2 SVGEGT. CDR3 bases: TGTGCCAGCAGTTACGGTCTATTGTCAGTAAAAGCGACAGATACGCAGTATTTT. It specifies CASSYGLLSVKATDTQYF.

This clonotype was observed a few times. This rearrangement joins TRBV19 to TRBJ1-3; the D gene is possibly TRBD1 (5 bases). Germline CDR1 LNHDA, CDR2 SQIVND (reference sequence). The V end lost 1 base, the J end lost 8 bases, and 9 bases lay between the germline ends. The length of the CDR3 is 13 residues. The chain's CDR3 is CASSIAGGDTIYF. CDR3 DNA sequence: TGTGCCAGTAGTATAGCCGGGGGAGACACCATATATTTT.

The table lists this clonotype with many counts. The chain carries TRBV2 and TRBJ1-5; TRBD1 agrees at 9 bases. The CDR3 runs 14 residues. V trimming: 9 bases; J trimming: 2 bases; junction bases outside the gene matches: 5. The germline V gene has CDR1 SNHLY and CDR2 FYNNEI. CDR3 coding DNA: TGTGCCAGTGGGGACAGGGTAGGCAATCAGCCCCAGCATTTT. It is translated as CASGDRVGNQPQHF.

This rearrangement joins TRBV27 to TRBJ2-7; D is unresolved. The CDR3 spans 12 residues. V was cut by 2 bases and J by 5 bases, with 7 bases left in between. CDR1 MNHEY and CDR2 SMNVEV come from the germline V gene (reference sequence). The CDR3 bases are TGTGCCAGCAGTTTAATGGGCGACGAGCAGTACTTC. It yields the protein CASSLMGDEQYF.

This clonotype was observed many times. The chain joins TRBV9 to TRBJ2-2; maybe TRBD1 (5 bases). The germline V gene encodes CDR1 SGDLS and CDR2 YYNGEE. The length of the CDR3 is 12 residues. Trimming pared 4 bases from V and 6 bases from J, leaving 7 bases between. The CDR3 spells CASSPGPGELFF. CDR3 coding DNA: TGTGCCAGCAGCCCAGGGCCCGGGGAGCTGTTTTTT. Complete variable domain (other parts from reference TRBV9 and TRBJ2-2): DSGVTQTPKHLITATGQRVTLRCSPRSGDLSVYWYQQSLDQGLQFLIQYYNGEERAKGNILERFSAQQFPDLHSELNLSSLELGDSALYFCASSPGPGELFFGEGSRLTVL.

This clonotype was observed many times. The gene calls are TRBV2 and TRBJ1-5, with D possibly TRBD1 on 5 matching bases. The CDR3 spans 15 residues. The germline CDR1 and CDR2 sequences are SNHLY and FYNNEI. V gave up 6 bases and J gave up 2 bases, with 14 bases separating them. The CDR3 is CASSPFARGNQPQHF. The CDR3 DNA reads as TGTGCCAGCAGCCCCTTTGCCAGGGGCAATCAGCCCCAGCATTTT.